This passage covers 10 T cell receptor beta chains from one sample sequenced in a study of T-cell reconstitution after alpha-beta-depleted transplantation in children. This sample's TCRbeta library carried unique molecular identifier barcodes. TCRdb recomputed calls from the PCR reads with MiXCR, one row per CDR3 protein. The table has around 380,000 distinct CDR3 sequences, under 13% seen once; the top ten hold approximately 5%. The sequenced sample was PBMCs from the stem cell graft donor, obtained from the stem cell graft. These receptors were obtained from a human donor who donated a stem cell graft to a child with acute myeloid leukemia.

Ten or more counts support this clonotype. J is TRBJ2-1 and V is TRBV29-1, with D maybe TRBD2 (5 bases). With 6 bases removed from V and 5 bases from J, the gap between germline ends came to 14 bases. CDR1 and CDR2 (germline): SQVTM, ANQGSEA. The CDR3 is made up of 13 amino acids. The CDR3 sequence: CSVTGFPDNEQFF. As DNA, the CDR3 is TGCAGCGTCACGGGATTCCCCGACAATGAGCAGTTCTTC.

With respect to this clonotype: One end of the junction varies from germline; a read error may be responsible. The CDR3 DNA is TGCGCCAGCAGCTTGGTAGTACCGGGAGGCACCGGGGAGCTGTTTTTC. This translates into CASSLVVPGGTGELFF. The chain combines TRBV5-1 with TRBJ2-2; 7 bases fit TRBD2. CDR1 SGHRS and CDR2 YFSETQ come from the germline V gene. The CDR3 runs 16 residues.

This clonotype has a handful of counts. The gene calls are TRBV20-1 and TRBJ2-1, with 11 bases identical to TRBD2. Looked up from germline, CDR1 is DFQATT and CDR2 is SNEGSKA (reference sequence). CDR3 length: 13 residues. V was clipped by 4 bases and J by 6 bases; unmatched bases: 2. The CDR3 spells CSAIGLAGNEQFF. The CDR3 DNA is TGCAGTGCTATAGGACTAGCGGGCAATGAGCAGTTCTTC.

This clonotype was detected a few times. The chain carries TRBV7-8 and TRBJ2-1, with a tentative D call TRBD1 (6 bases). The CDR3 is 16 amino acids. CDR1 is SGHVS, CDR2 FQNEAQ, per germline. Trimming stripped 5 bases from V and 0 bases from J, with 14 bases between. The CDR3 sequence is CASSVGQLGSYNEQFF. The CDR3 coding sequence is TGTGCCAGCAGCGTCGGACAGCTCGGCTCCTACAATGAGCAGTTCTTC.

This clonotype was counted only a few times. This chain links TRBV5-1 with TRBJ2-1; D is ambiguous. Germline loops: CDR1 SGHRS, CDR2 YFSETQ. CDR3 length equals 12 residues. V lost 6 bases and J lost 6, with 10 bases in between. The DNA for the CDR3 is TGCGCCAGCATGAGGAACCTCAATGAGCAGTTCTTC. It is translated as CASMRNLNEQFF.

This chain uses TRBV4-3 with TRBJ2-1; the match to TRBD2 covers 15 bases. V dropped 7 bases and J dropped 9; count of bases not matched to a gene: 7. The CDR3 spans 15 residues. Germline CDR1 reads LGHNA; CDR2 reads YSLEER. The CDR3 sequence: CASIPGLAGGSEQFF. CDR3 bases: TGCGCCAGCATCCCCGGACTAGCGGGAGGGTCTGAGCAGTTCTTC.

This clonotype was seen a handful of times. The chain combines TRBV20-1 with TRBJ2-7; 8 bases match TRBD1. This CDR3 spans 14 amino acids. The V and J ends lost 3 bases and 6 bases, in that order; junction bases with no gene match: 10. The V gene's germline CDR1 is DFQATT and CDR2 SNEGSKA (reference sequence). CDR3 coding DNA: TGCAGTGCTAGCTTCGGCAGGGGGCCCTTCGAGCAGTACTTC. Protein sequence: CSASFGRGPFEQYF.

The V call is TRBV6-5, the J call TRBJ1-2; no clear D gene. The germline V gene has CDR1 MNHEY and CDR2 SVGAGI. The V and J ends lost 8 bases and 8 bases respectively, with 15 bases between them. The CDR3 totals 12 residues. The CDR3 region is CASSNGVGGYTF. In nucleotides, the CDR3 is TGTGCCAGCTCTAACGGGGTAGGAGGCTACACCTTC.

This clonotype showed up just a few times. V is TRBV30 and J is TRBJ1-1; D is undetermined. This CDR3 is 11 amino acids long. Germline assignment: CDR1 GTSNPN and CDR2 SVGIG (reference sequence). Trimming stripped 3 bases from V and 4 bases from J, with 6 bases between. CDR3 amino acids: CAWSRFTEAFF. In nucleotides, the CDR3 is TGTGCCTGGAGCCGTTTCACTGAAGCTTTCTTT. Drawing the rest from reference TRBV30 and TRBJ1-1, the complete variable domain is SQTIHQWPATLVQPVGSPLSLECTVEGTSNPNLYWYRQAAGRGLQLLFYSVGIGQISSEVPQNLSASRPQDRQFILSSKKLLLSDSGFYLCAWSRFTEAFFGQGTRLTVV.

This clonotype was observed a few times. The V and J genes are TRBV28 and TRBJ2-5, with a possible D match to TRBD2 (6 bases). This CDR3 contains 15 residues. Deletions cut 4 bases from V and 3 bases from J, with 15 bases between. CDR1 is MDHEN, CDR2 SYDVKM, per germline. The CDR3 bases are TGTGCCAGCAGTTCCCTGGGGGGAGACGAAGAGACCCAGTACTTC. Its translation: CASSSLGGDEETQYF.